This TCR beta chain emerged from a study of CD8 T cells in Susac syndrome. V lost 0 bases, J lost 7 bases, and 10 bases lay in between. Germline loops: CDR1 SQVTM, CDR2 ANQGSEA. CDR3 size: 12 residues. Concerning this clonotype itself: The antigen remains undetermined.

The study's findings and limits: Acknowledgment was made by the study that its TCR sequencing and HLA analysis involved a relatively small number of individuals.

RNA totalling roughly 0.45 to 1 ug underwent reverse transcription with random hexamers. The authors amplified TCR beta CDR3 across 54 Vbeta and 13 Jbeta using immunoSEQ multiplex PCR. MiXCR, run by TCRdb on the immunoSEQ multiplex PCR reads, gives a single entry per CDR3 protein. The sample has some 110,000 distinct CDR3 sequences; approximately 93% are singletons. The origin of this receptor is a human donor with multiple sclerosis. Sequenced input: CD8+ T cells from PBMCs. The chain couples TRBV29-1 to TRBJ2-7; D is unclear. The CDR3 region is CSVEDLGWEQYF. The CDR3 DNA reads TGCAGCGTTGAAGATCTAGGGTGGGAGCAGTACTTC.